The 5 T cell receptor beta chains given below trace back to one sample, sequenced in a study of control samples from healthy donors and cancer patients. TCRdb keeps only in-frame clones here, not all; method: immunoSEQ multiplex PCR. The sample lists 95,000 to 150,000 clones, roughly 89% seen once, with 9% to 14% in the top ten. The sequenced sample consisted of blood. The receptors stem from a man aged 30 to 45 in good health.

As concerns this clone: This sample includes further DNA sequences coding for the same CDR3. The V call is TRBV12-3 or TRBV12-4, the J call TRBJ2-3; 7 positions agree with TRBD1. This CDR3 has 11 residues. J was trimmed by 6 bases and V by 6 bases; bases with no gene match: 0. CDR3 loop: CASSRGDTQYF. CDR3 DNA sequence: TGTGCCAGCAGCAGGGGGGATACGCAGTATTTT.

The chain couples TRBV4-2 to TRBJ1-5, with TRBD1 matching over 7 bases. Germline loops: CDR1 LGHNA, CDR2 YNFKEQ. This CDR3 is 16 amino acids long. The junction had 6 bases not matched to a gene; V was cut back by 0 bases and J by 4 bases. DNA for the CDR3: TGTGCCAGCAGCCAAGATGGGGACAGTTTTAATCAGCCCCAGCATTTT. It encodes CASSQDGDSFNQPQHF.

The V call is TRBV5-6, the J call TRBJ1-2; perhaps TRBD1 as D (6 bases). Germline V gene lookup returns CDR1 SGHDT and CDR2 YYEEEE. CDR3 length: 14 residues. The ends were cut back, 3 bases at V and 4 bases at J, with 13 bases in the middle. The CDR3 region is CASSSIQGGYGYTF. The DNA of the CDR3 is TGTGCCAGCAGCTCCATACAGGGCGGCTATGGCTACACCTTC.

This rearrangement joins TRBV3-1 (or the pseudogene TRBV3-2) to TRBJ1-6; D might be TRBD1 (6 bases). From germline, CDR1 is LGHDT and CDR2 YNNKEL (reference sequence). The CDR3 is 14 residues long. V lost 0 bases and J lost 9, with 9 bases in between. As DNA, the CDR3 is TGTGCCAGCAGCCAAGAGGGGGGCGGTTCACCCCTCCACTTT. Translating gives CASSQEGGGSPLHF.

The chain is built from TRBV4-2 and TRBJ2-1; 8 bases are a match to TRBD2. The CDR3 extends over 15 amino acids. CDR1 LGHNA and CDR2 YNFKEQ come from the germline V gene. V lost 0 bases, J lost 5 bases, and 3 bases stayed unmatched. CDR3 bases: TGTGCCAGCAGCCAAGAACGGGGGGGGCACAATGAGCAGTTCTTC. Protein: CASSQERGGHNEQFF.